The source of this T cell receptor beta chain is a study of OX40 agonist ivuxolimab in advanced cancers. Regarding the research as a whole: Ivuxolimab was a fully human IgG2 agonistic monoclonal antibody targeting the costimulatory receptor OX40 (CD134). Intravenous ivuxolimab was administered to patients every 2 weeks at six dose levels: 0.01, 0.1, 0.3, 1.5, 3 and 10 mg/kg. Of the approximately 53 patients in dose escalation, 19 had hepatocellular carcinoma, about 15 had melanoma, 9 had renal cell carcinoma and 9 had head and neck cancer. The dose-escalation cohort was around 83% male with a mean age of about 60 years, ranging from roughly 23 to 80. Patients were allowed to have had prior anti-PD-1, anti-PD-L1 or anti-CTLA-4 therapy, and approximately 40% of the dose-escalation patients had previously received checkpoint inhibitors. Partial responses were achieved by three dose-escalation patients, of whom one had hepatocellular carcinoma and two had cutaneous melanoma. Peripheral TCRbeta sequencing was intended to test whether TCR sequence diversity was altered and clonal T-cell expansion was caused by ivuxolimab. The monotherapy dose-escalation portion (N ≈ 52 patients) of the phase I ivuxolimab trial is reported in the paper.

The trial excluded patients who had a history of autoimmune disease or who were on systemic immunosuppression. Peripheral blood for TCR sequencing was collected from all dose cohorts at baseline, on cycle 4 day 1, and on cycle 7 day 1. Samples were obtained from an open-label, multicenter, first-in-human phase I dose-escalation trial of ivuxolimab. Adults with locally advanced or metastatic melanoma, renal cell carcinoma, hepatocellular carcinoma or head and neck squamous cell carcinoma were enrolled in the trial. Before TCR sequencing, CD4+ T cells and CD8+ T cells from peripheral blood were sorted into separate populations. On this clone itself: This receptor's antigen is unknown. Per-base quality was not reported, and no clone a single base away is much larger than it.

To sequence the TCRbeta CDR3 region, genomic DNA was isolated from the sorted cells. TCRbeta CDR3 regions were sequenced using the immunoSEQ Assay. TCRdb retrieved this table from immuneACCESS and kept in-frame rearrangements only. Not all clones are present; in checked studies, unresolved V genes account for under half, and no reason is known for the remainder. Here the sample has about 100,000 clones; 80% to 90% occur a single time. The top ten constitute around 1.5% of the sample. Results and caveats for the whole study, not just this receptor: In partial responders in the 0.1-3.0 mg/kg groups, normalized peripheral clonal expansion was found to be among the lowest, especially among CD8+ T cells. At doses of 0.1 to 3.0 mg/kg, clonal expansion of both CD4+ and CD8+ T cells in blood was seen between baseline and week 6. Antigen specificity was not determined for the clonally expanded peripheral T cells. Low levels of normalized T-cell clonal expansion were also seen in some patients who did not respond. After ivuxolimab, more expanded clones were found on average in CD8+ T cells than in CD4+ T cells.

The CDR3 starts with the cysteine, ends with the phenylalanine, and has 13 residues. The entry retains the CDR3 DNA only, 39 bases that are in frame from base 1. Based on the germline V gene, the CDR1 and CDR2 sequences are SQVTM and ANQGSEA. The trim is 5 bases for V and 0 bases for J, with a gap of 10 bases between the germline ends. The origin of this receptor is an adult with an advanced solid tumor such as melanoma, head and neck, liver or kidney cancer. This specimen was CD4+ or CD8+ T cells sorted from blood, taken in a trial of the OX40 agonist ivuxolimab. This receptor chain uses TRBV29-1 and TRBJ1-2; the D gene is not confidently resolved. In nucleotides, the sequence is TGCAGCGTTTCGGAGAAAGCTAACTATGGCTACACCTTC. It specifies CSVSEKANYGYTF.